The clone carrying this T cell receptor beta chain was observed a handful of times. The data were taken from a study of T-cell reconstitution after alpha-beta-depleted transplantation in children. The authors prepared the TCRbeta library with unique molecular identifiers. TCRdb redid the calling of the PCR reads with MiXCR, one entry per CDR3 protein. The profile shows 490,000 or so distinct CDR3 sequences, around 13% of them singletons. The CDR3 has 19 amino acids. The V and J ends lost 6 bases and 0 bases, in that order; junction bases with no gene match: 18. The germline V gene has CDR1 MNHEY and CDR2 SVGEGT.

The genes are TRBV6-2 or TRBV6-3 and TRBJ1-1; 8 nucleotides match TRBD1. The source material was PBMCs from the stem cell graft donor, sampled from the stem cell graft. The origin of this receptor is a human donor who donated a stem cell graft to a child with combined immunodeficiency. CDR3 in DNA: TGTGCCAGCAGGAACACCCTTTCAGGGGGCGGACGAGTGAACACTGAAGCTTTCTTT. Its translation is CASRNTLSGGGRVNTEAFF.